These 24 T cell receptor beta chains share one sample of origin, sequenced in a study of OX40 agonist ivuxolimab in advanced cancers. Data came from immunoSEQ multiplex PCR; TCRdb stores just in-frame clones and leaves some out. The sample consists of more than 30,000 clones, roughly three quarters of them appearing once. The specimen was CD4+ or CD8+ T cells sorted from blood, collected in a trial of the OX40 agonist ivuxolimab. These receptors all stem from an adult with an advanced solid tumor such as melanoma, head and neck, liver or kidney cancer.

V usage is TRBV5-1 and J usage is TRBJ2-5; D may be TRBD2 (6 bases). Germline-derived CDR1 and CDR2 are SGHRS and YFSETQ. V lost 7 bases, J lost 5 bases, and 9 bases lay in between. The CDR3 length is 11 residues. CDR3 DNA sequence: TGCGCCAGCGCGGAGGGGGAGACCCAGTACTTC. Translating it yields CASAEGETQYF.

The chain uses TRBV7-8 and TRBJ2-2, with TRBD2 matching 14 bases. V shed 1 base and J 2 bases; nucleotides not matched to a gene: 3. The CDR3 runs 18 residues. Germline V gives CDR1 SGHVS, CDR2 FQNEAQ. CDR3 sequence reads: CASSLDGTSGRNTGELFF. The CDR3 coding sequence is TGTGCCAGCAGCTTAGATGGGACTAGCGGGAGAAACACCGGGGAGCTGTTTTTT.

The CDR3 region is CASSQERRAGAFF. CDR3 sequence (DNA): TGTGCCAGCAGCCAAGAACGTCGGGCGGGAGCTTTCTTT. This chain uses TRBV14 with TRBJ1-1, with D unclear. The V end lost 0 bases, the J end lost 10 bases, and 12 bases lay between the germline ends. The CDR3 has 13 amino acids. Germline lookup yields CDR1 SGHDN and CDR2 FVKESK.

The chain couples TRBV19 to TRBJ1-1, with 11 bases lining up with TRBD1. The V gene's germline CDR1 is LNHDA and CDR2 SQIVND (reference sequence). This CDR3 region has 14 residues. V dropped 5 bases and J dropped 5; count of bases not matched to a gene: 4. CDR3 residues: CASSPWDRGTEAFF. The CDR3 DNA follows: TGTGCCAGTAGTCCGTGGGACAGGGGGACTGAAGCTTTCTTT.

The DNA of the CDR3 is TGTGCCAGCAGTGTCGGGGCCAACACCATATATTTT. Its translation is CASSVGANTIYF. This chain links TRBV6-5 with TRBJ1-3; weak D call: TRBD1 (5 bases). Trimming stripped 5 bases from V and 7 bases from J, with 9 bases between. The CDR3 is made up of 12 amino acids. The germline V gene encodes CDR1 MNHEY and CDR2 SVGAGI.

The chain is built from TRBV27 and TRBJ1-1; a weak D match, TRBD1 (6 bases). CDR3 length: 17 residues. Looked up from germline, CDR1 is MNHEY and CDR2 is SMNVEV (reference sequence). V was shortened by 5 bases and J by 4 bases, with 23 bases between the two germline ends. CDR3 DNA sequence: TGTGCCAGCAGTCTCAAGACAGGAATAAGTATGTTCACTGAAGCTTTCTTT. This encodes CASSLKTGISMFTEAFF.

This clone was seen a handful of times. This chain uses TRBV7-2 with TRBJ2-1; TRBD1 matches at 7 bases. With 5 bases clipped from V and 1 base from J, the junction kept 8 bases outside the gene matches. Germline assignment: CDR1 SGHTA and CDR2 FQGNSA. The CDR3 runs 16 residues. CDR3 sequence reads: CASSPQGGVSYNEQFF. CDR3 bases: TGTGCCAGCAGCCCACAAGGGGGCGTTTCCTACAATGAGCAGTTCTTC.

The V gene is TRBV7-3, the J gene TRBJ2-1; tentative D call: TRBD2 (6 bases). The germline gives CDR1 SGHTA, CDR2 FQGTGA. Trimming stripped 5 bases from V and 7 bases from J, with 18 bases between. This CDR3 is built from 15 residues. CDR3 bases: TGTGCCAGCAGCGACCGGGACGGACTATTGAATGAGCAGTTCTTC. Encoded protein: CASSDRDGLLNEQFF.

In its sample, this clone was seen once. The chain couples TRBV28 to TRBJ1-4; D not certain. Germline V gene lookup returns CDR1 MDHEN and CDR2 SYDVKM. Trimming took 10 bases from V and 6 from J, leaving 15 bases between them. This CDR3 has 13 amino acids. CDR3 DNA sequence: TGTGCCACCGAGGGAGGGCCTGATGAAAAACTGTTTTTT. It codes for CATEGGPDEKLFF.

This chain uses TRBV6-5 with TRBJ2-7; 9 bases map to TRBD1. The J segment lost 0 bases and the V segment lost 0 bases, leaving 0 bases of the junction unmatched. The germline V gene has CDR1 MNHEY and CDR2 SVGAGI. The CDR3 totals 15 residues. This CDR3 reads CASSYSGQGSYEQYF. The CDR3 DNA sequence: TGTGCCAGCAGTTACTCGGGACAGGGCTCCTACGAGCAGTACTTC.

This clone was counted a few times. The junction does not match germline at one end; this may be a read error. The V gene is TRBV6-6, the J gene TRBJ1-2; 8 bases match TRBD1. The CDR3 spans 15 residues. Germline assignment: CDR1 MNHNY and CDR2 SVGAGI (reference sequence). The CDR3 DNA follows: TGTGCCTGCAGTCCCGGGACAGGACGTACCTATGGCTACACCTTC. Translating it yields CACSPGTGRTYGYTF.

The rearrangement links TRBV2 to TRBJ1-2, with a tentative D call TRBD1 (5 bases). This CDR3 is 13 amino acids long. The V end lost 5 bases, the J end lost 8 bases, and 15 bases lay between the germline ends. Germline V CDR1 and CDR2: SNHLY, FYNNEI. The DNA of the CDR3 is TGTGCCAGCAGTCCTGTCGGGACCAGCGGCTACACCTTC. Translated, it gives CASSPVGTSGYTF.

In this sample, this clone turned up once. The gene calls are TRBV5-1 and TRBJ2-4; 7 positions match TRBD2. The CDR3 is 15 residues long. The V gene end was trimmed by 1 base and the J gene end by 5 bases; junction bases not matched to a gene: 6. Germline V gene lookup returns CDR1 SGHRS and CDR2 YFSETQ. The chain's CDR3 is CASSLLGLEENIQYF. CDR3 coding DNA: TGCGCCAGCAGCTTGCTCGGACTAGAGGAAAACATTCAGTACTTC.

This clone was seen only a few times. The chain recombines TRBV7-9 with TRBJ1-5; D gene ambiguous. Per the germline V gene, CDR1 is SEHNR and CDR2 is FQNEAQ (reference sequence). Trimming took 2 bases from V and 4 from J, leaving 3 bases between them. The CDR3 covers 12 residues. The CDR3 DNA reads as TGTGCCAGCAGCTTAACTAATCAGCCCCAGCATTTT. This encodes CASSLTNQPQHF.

V and J are TRBV28 and TRBJ2-1; 14 bases are shared with TRBD2. CDR1 is MDHEN, CDR2 SYDVKM, per germline. The ends lost 6 bases at V and 8 bases at J; junction bases unmatched: 3. The CDR3 spans 14 residues. As DNA, the CDR3 is TGTGCCAGCAGGACTAGCGGGGGGGCTGATGAGCAGTTCTTC. It translates to CASRTSGGADEQFF. The full variable domain, in which reference TRBV28 and TRBJ2-1 provide the parts outside the CDR3, is DVKVTQSSRYLVKRTGEKVFLECVQDMDHENMFWYRQDPGLGLRLIYFSYDVKMKEKGDIPEGYSVSREKKERFSLILESASTNQTSMYLCASRTSGGADEQFFGPGTRLTVL.

This chain uses TRBV30 with TRBJ2-1, with 8 bases that match TRBD1. Germline values: CDR1 GTSNPN, CDR2 SVGIG (reference sequence). With 3 bases clipped from V and 4 bases from J, the junction kept 8 bases outside the gene matches. The CDR3 runs to 15 residues. The CDR3 spells CAWRGDRNLYNEQFF. In DNA form, the CDR3 reads TGTGCCTGGAGGGGGGACAGGAACCTGTACAATGAGCAGTTCTTC.

As to this clone: Additional DNA sequences in this sample encode the identical CDR3. The rearrangement links TRBV2 to TRBJ1-5; D is unresolved. CDR1 and CDR2 (germline): SNHLY, FYNNEI. This CDR3 spans 13 amino acids. V lost 6 bases and J 2 bases, leaving 8 bases between the germline ends. This chain's CDR3 is CASSGSRNQPQHF. The CDR3, as DNA: TGTGCCAGCAGCGGCAGCCGCAATCAGCCCCAGCATTTT.

This chain joins TRBV7-2 and TRBJ2-3; a possible D gene is TRBD2 (6 bases). The germline V and J ends were trimmed by 8 bases and 0 bases, with 12 bases remaining between them. The CDR3 is made up of 14 amino acids. Germline-derived CDR1 and CDR2 are SGHTA and FQGNSA. This CDR3 reads CASSRAGSTDTQYF. The CDR3 DNA reads as TGTGCCAGCTCCCGGGCGGGGAGCACAGATACGCAGTATTTT.

The chain uses TRBV6-6 and TRBJ1-3; 10 bases are a match to TRBD1. This CDR3 has 16 amino acids. Germline V gene lookup returns CDR1 MNHNY and CDR2 SVGAGI (reference sequence). V lost 4 bases, J lost 0 bases, and 3 bases stayed unmatched. This CDR3 is CASSWDRGYSGNTIYF. Written as DNA, the CDR3 is TGTGCCAGCAGTTGGGACAGGGGTTACTCTGGAAACACCATATATTTT.

This clone has more than one count but fewer than ten. V and J are TRBV7-3 and TRBJ2-2; a possible D gene is TRBD2 (6 bases). The CDR3 is made up of 13 amino acids. Looked up from germline, CDR1 is SGHTA and CDR2 is FQGTGA. V lost 5 bases, J lost 5 bases, and 9 bases lay in between. The CDR3 DNA is TGTGCCAGCAGCCCAGGGAGGACCGGGGAGCTGTTTTTT. Translating gives CASSPGRTGELFF.

The chain links TRBV6-1 to TRBJ1-5; D is unclear. Germline V gene data show CDR1 as MNHNS and CDR2 as SASEGT. The V and J ends lost 0 bases and 6 bases respectively, with 15 bases between them. CDR3 length: 16 amino acids. CDR3 protein: CASSEAAADRIQPQHF. In DNA form, the CDR3 reads TGTGCCAGCAGTGAAGCCGCAGCGGATCGAATTCAGCCCCAGCATTTT.

Only a few counts were recorded for this clone. The chain employs TRBV19 and TRBJ2-3; perhaps TRBD1 as D (6 bases). The CDR3 length is 13 residues. CDR1 and CDR2 (germline): LNHDA, SQIVND (reference sequence). V was pared by 0 bases and J by 9 bases, with 10 bases between. CDR3 bases: TGTGCCAGTAGTATAGACAGGGGTGGCACGCAGTATTTT. This encodes CASSIDRGGTQYF.

The chain links TRBV7-8 to TRBJ2-1; D may be TRBD2 (6 bases). Germline V gene lookup returns CDR1 SGHVS and CDR2 FQNEAQ. Trimming cost V 5 bases and J 2 bases, with 16 bases left between them. CDR3 length: 16 residues. CDR3 in amino acids: CASSPTTSRAYNEQFF. The CDR3 DNA follows: TGTGCCAGCAGCCCGACCACTAGCAGAGCCTACAATGAGCAGTTCTTC. Looking up the rest from reference TRBV7-8 and TRBJ2-1 gives the full variable domain: GAGVSQSPRYKVAKRGQDVALRCDPISGHVSLFWYQQALGQGPEFLTYFQNEAQLDKSGLPSDRFFAERPEGSVSTLKIQRTQQEDSAVYLCASSPTTSRAYNEQFFGPGTRLTVL.

The V call is TRBV5-8, the J call TRBJ1-2; the match to TRBD1 covers 7 bases. Germline CDR1 reads SGHTS; CDR2 reads YDEGEE. This CDR3 has 15 amino acids. J lost 0 bases, V lost 2 bases, and 4 bases had no gene match. This chain's CDR3 is CASSLEDRTNYGYTF. The CDR3 coding sequence is TGTGCCAGCAGCTTAGAGGACAGGACTAACTATGGCTACACCTTC.